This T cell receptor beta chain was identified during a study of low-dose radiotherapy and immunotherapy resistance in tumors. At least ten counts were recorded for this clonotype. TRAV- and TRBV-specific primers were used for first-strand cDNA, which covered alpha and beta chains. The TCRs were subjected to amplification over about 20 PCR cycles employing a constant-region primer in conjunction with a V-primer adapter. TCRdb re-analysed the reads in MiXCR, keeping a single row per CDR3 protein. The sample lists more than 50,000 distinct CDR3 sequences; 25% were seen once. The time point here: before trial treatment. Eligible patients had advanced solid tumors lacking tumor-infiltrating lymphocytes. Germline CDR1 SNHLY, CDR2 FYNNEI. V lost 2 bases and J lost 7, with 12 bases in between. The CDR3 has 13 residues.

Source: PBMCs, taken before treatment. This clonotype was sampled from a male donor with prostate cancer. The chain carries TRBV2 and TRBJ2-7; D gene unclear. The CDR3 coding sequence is TGTGCCAGCAGTGAACTGGCCCTGGGGGAGCAGTACTTC. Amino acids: CASSELALGEQYF.